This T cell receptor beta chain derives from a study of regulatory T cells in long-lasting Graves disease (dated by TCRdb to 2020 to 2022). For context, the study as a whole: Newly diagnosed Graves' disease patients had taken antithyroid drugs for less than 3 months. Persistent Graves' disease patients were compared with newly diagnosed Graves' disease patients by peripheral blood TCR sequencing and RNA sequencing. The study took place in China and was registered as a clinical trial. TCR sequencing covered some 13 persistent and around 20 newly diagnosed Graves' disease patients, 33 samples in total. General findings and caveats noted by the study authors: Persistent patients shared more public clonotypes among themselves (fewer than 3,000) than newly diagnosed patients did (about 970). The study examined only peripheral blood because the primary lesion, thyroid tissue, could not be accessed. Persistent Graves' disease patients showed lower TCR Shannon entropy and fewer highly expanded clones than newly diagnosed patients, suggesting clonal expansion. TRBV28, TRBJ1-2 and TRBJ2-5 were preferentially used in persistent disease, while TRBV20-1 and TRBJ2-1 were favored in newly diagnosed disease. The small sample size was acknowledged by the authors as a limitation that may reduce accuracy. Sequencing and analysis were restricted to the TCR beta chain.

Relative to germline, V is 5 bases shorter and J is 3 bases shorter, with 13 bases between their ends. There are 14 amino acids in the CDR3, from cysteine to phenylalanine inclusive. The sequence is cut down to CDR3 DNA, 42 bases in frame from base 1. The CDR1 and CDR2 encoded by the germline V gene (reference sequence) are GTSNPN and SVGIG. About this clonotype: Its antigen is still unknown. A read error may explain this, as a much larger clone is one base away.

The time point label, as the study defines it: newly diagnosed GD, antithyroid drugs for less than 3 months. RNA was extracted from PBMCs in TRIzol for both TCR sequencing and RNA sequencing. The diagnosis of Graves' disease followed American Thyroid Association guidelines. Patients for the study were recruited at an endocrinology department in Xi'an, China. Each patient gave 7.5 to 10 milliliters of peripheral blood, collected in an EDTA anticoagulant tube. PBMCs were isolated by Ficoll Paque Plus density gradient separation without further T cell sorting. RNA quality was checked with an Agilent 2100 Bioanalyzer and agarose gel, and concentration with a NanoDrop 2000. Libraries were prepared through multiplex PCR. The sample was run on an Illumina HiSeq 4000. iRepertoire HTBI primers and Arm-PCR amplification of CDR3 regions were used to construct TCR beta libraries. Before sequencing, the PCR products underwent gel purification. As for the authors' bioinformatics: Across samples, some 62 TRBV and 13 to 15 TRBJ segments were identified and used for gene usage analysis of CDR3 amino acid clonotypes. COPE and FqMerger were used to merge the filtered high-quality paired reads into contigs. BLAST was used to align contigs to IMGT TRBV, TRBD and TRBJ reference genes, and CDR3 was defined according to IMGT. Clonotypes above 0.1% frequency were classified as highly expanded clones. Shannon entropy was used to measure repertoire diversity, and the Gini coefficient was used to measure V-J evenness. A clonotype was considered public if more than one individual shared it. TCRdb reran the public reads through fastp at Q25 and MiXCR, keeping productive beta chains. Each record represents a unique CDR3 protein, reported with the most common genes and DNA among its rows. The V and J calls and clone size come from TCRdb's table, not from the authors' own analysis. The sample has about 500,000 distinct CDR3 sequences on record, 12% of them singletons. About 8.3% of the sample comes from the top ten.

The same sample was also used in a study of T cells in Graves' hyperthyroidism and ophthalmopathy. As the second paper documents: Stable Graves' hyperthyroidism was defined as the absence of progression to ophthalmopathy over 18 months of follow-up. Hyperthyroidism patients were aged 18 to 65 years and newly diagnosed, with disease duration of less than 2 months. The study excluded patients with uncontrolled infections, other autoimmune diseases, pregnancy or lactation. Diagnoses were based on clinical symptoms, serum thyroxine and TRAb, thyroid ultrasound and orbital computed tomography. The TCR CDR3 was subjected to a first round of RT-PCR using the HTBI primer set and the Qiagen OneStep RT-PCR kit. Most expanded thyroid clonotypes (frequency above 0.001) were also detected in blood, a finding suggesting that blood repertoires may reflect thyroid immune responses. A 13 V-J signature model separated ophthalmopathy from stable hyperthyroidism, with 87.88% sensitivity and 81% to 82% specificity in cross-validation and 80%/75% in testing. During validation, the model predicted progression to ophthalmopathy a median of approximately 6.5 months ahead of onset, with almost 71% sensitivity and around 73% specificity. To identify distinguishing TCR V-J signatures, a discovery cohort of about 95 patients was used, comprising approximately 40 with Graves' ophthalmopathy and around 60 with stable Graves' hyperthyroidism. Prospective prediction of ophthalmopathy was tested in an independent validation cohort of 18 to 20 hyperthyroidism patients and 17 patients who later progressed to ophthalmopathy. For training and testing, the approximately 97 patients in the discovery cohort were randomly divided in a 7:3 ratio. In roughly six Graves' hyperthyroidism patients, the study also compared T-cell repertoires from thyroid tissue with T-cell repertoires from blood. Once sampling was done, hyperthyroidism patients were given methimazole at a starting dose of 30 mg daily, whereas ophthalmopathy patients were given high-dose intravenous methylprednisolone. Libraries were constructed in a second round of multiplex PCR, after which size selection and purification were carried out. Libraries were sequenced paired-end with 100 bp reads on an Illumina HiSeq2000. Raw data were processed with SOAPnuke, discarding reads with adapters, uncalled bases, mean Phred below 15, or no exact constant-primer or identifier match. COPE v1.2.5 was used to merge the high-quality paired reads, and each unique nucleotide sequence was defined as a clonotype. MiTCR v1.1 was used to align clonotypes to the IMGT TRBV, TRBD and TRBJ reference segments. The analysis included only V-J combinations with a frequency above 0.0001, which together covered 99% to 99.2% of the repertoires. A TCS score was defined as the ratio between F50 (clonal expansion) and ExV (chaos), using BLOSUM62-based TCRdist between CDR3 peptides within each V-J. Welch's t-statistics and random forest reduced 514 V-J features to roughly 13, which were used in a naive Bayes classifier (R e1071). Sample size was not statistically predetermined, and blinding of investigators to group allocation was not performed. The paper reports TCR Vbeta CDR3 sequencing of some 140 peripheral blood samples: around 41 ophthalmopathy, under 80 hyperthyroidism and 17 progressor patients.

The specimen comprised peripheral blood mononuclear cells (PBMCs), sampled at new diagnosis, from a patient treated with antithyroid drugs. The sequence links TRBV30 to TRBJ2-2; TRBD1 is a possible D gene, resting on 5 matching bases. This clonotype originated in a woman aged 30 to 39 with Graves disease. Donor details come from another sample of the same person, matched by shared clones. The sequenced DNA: TGTGCCTGGGGTCTAGGGGTGGACACCGGGGAGCTGTTTTTT. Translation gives CAWGLGVDTGELFF. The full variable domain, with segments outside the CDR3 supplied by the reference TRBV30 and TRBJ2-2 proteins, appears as SQTIHQWPATLVQPVGSPLSLECTVEGTSNPNLYWYRQAAGRGLQLLFYSVGIGQISSEVPQNLSASRPQDRQFILSSKKLLLSDSGFYLCAWGLGVDTGELFFGEGSRLTVL.